These 17 T cell receptor beta chains originate from one sample sequenced in a study of Tregs in tolerant kidney transplant recipients. The method was immunoSEQ multiplex PCR; TCRdb's version includes in-frame clones alone and lacks a portion of them. The sample consists of about 240,000 clones, more than 65% of them appearing once. Sequenced material: CD4+ T cells from blood. The receptors here all came from a human donor in good health.

The chain joins TRBV4-1 to TRBJ2-4; TRBD1 matches at 7 bases. Germline assignment: CDR1 MGHRA and CDR2 YSYEKL. The junction had 7 bases not matched to a gene; V was cut back by 2 bases and J by 9 bases. The CDR3 is 14 amino acids. The CDR3 sequence is CASSQPGTDVIQYF. The CDR3 nucleotides read TGCGCCAGCAGCCAACCCGGGACAGATGTCATTCAGTACTTC.

V is TRBV6-1 and J is TRBJ2-5; tentatively, D is TRBD1 (6 bases). Germline loops: CDR1 MNHNS, CDR2 SASEGT. The CDR3 extends over 16 amino acids. V lost 3 bases to trimming and J lost 2 bases, with 16 bases between them. This CDR3 reads CASSDELDSPQETQYF. The CDR3 nucleotides read TGTGCCAGCAGTGATGAGTTGGACAGCCCGCAAGAGACCCAGTACTTC.

This clone has more than one count but fewer than ten. The J gene is TRBJ1-5, the V gene TRBV6-1; D gene ambiguous. Germline V gene sequence: CDR1 MNHNS, CDR2 SASEGT. V lost 6 bases and J 0 bases, leaving 6 bases between the germline ends. The CDR3 sequence is 13 residues long. CDR3 nucleotides: TGTGCCAGCAGGATTTATAGCAATCAGCCCCAGCATTTT. Encoded protein: CASRIYSNQPQHF.

The CDR3 is CASSSTGLASYNEQFF. CDR3 sequence (DNA): TGTGCCAGCAGCTCTACGGGACTAGCGTCCTACAATGAGCAGTTCTTC. This chain connects TRBV9 to TRBJ2-1, with TRBD2 matching 10 bases. The J segment lost 1 base and the V segment lost 4 bases, leaving 5 bases of the junction unmatched. Germline loops: CDR1 SGDLS, CDR2 YYNGEE. The CDR3 consists of 16 residues.

The genes are TRBV2 and TRBJ2-6; no reliable D call. The V end was cut by 0 bases, the J end by 0 bases, with 15 bases between. The length of the CDR3 is 19 residues. The germline gives CDR1 SNHLY, CDR2 FYNNEI. CDR3 in DNA: TGTGCCAGCAGTGAAGCGCCTCCCGGACGGAGCTCTGGGGCCAACGTCCTGACTTTC. Protein: CASSEAPPGRSSGANVLTF.

V and J are TRBV13 and TRBJ2-3; no clear D gene. The CDR3 sequence is 13 residues long. Germline values: CDR1 PRHDT, CDR2 FYEKMQ (reference sequence). The V end was cut by 0 bases, the J end by 2 bases, with 3 bases between. Here the CDR3 reads CASSLGNTDTQYF. The DNA for the CDR3 is TGTGCCAGCAGCTTAGGCAACACAGATACGCAGTATTTT.

The J gene is TRBJ2-2, the V gene TRBV18, with 10 nucleotides matching TRBD2. Germline CDR1 is KGHSH and CDR2 is LQKENI. CDR3 size: 16 residues. V shed 3 bases, J shed 1 base, and the junction held 2 bases outside the gene matches. The CDR3 loop reads CASSPQRGGNTGELFF. CDR3 DNA sequence: TGTGCCAGCTCACCCCAGCGGGGGGGGAACACCGGGGAGCTGTTTTTT.

The rearrangement joins TRBV11-2 to TRBJ1-4; D unclear. CDR1 and CDR2 from the germline V gene are SGHAT and FQNNGV. Trimming shortened V by 2 bases and J by 7 bases, and 14 bases separated the two germline ends. The CDR3 is 15 residues long. The chain's CDR3 is CASSLLKGKGEKLFF. The CDR3 DNA is TGTGCCAGCAGCTTACTGAAAGGGAAGGGTGAAAAACTGTTTTTT.

The chain employs TRBV18 and TRBJ2-5; D remains ambiguous. The germline V gene encodes CDR1 KGHSH and CDR2 LQKENI. Trimming cost V 3 bases and J 6 bases, with 17 bases left between them. This CDR3 is built from 15 residues. CDR3 sequence: CASSPPSGQLKTQYF. In nucleotides, the CDR3 is TGTGCCAGCTCACCCCCTTCCGGTCAGCTGAAGACCCAGTACTTC.

V is TRBV6-1 and J is TRBJ1-1; D is uncertain. Germline CDR1 and CDR2: MNHNS and SASEGT. The V and J ends lost 2 bases and 0 bases respectively, with 13 bases between them. The CDR3 sequence is 16 residues long. The CDR3 here is CASSEHRPSLNTEAFF. The CDR3 DNA sequence: TGTGCCAGCAGTGAACACAGACCCTCTTTGAACACTGAAGCTTTCTTT.

The rearrangement uses TRBV7-9 and TRBJ2-2, with D tentatively TRBD1 or TRBD2 (5 bases each). This CDR3 is 15 amino acids long. Germline lookup yields CDR1 SEHNR and CDR2 FQNEAQ (reference sequence). V lost 1 base to trimming and J lost 3 bases, with 9 bases between them. This CDR3 is CASSLDPGHTGELFF. In DNA, the CDR3 is TGTGCCAGCAGCTTAGACCCGGGGCACACCGGGGAGCTGTTTTTT.

The rearrangement uses TRBV11-2 and TRBJ1-3, with unresolved D. Trimming cost V 5 bases and J 0 bases, with 8 bases left between them. The germline CDR1 and CDR2 sequences are SGHAT and FQNNGV. The CDR3 is made up of 14 amino acids. The CDR3 nucleotides are TGTGCCAGCAGCCCCACGAACTCTGGAAACACCATATATTTT. Translated, it gives CASSPTNSGNTIYF.

The chain couples TRBV4-1 to TRBJ2-1; 10 positions agree with TRBD2. Unmatched junction bases numbered 15, after V lost 0 bases and J lost 7 bases. This CDR3 region has 19 residues. Germline lookup yields CDR1 MGHRA and CDR2 YSYEKL. Here the CDR3 DNA reads TGCGCCAGCAGCCAAGATAGTCTAGCGGGAGCAAGATTGTGGAATGAGCAGTTCTTC. Translated, it gives CASSQDSLAGARLWNEQFF.

V gene TRBV29-1 combines with J gene TRBJ2-7; D is perhaps TRBD1 or TRBD2 (6 bases each). Germline V gives CDR1 SQVTM, CDR2 ANQGSEA. Deletions cut 5 bases from V and 9 bases from J, with 23 bases between. This CDR3 region has 14 residues. The CDR3 DNA reads as TGCAGCGTTCTCGGAGGAGAGGGGGGCCCCTTGCAGTACTTC. Residues: CSVLGGEGGPLQYF.

The chain links TRBV15 to TRBJ2-3; 10 nucleotides match TRBD2. This CDR3 comprises 18 residues. V lost 1 base and J lost 4; bases outside the gene matches: 11. CDR1 and CDR2 from the germline V gene are LNHNV and YYDKDF (reference sequence). CDR3 sequence: CATSRGGVAGGVPDTQYF. The CDR3 DNA is TGTGCCACCAGCAGAGGAGGGGTAGCGGGGGGAGTACCAGATACGCAGTATTTT.

The gene calls are TRBV27 and TRBJ2-7, with D perhaps assigned TRBD1 or TRBD2 (5 bases each). Trimming shortened V by 8 bases and J by 2 bases, and 22 bases separated the two germline ends. This CDR3 comprises 16 residues. Germline loops: CDR1 MNHEY, CDR2 SMNVEV (reference sequence). The CDR3 here is CASRGAQGGPAYEQYF. In DNA, the CDR3 is TGTGCCAGCCGGGGAGCCCAGGGCGGGCCAGCCTACGAGCAGTACTTC.

This chain's CDR3 is CASSVVGGASSYEQYF. The CDR3 nucleotides read TGTGCCAGCAGCGTAGTCGGGGGGGCTAGCTCCTACGAGCAGTACTTC. V is TRBV9 and J is TRBJ2-7, with 8 bases aligning to TRBD2. The germline V gene encodes CDR1 SGDLS and CDR2 YYNGEE. This CDR3 region has 16 residues. The V and J ends lost 0 bases and 0 bases, in that order; junction bases with no gene match: 5.